The 17 T cell receptor beta chains reported below all come from one sample, sequenced in a study of graft-versus-host responses after intestinal transplantation. These receptors have no identified antigens. Libraries were prepared by immunoSEQ multiplex PCR; TCRdb keeps only in-frame clonotypes and omits some of them. The table has around 90,000 clones, around 93% seen once. Sequenced here: unstimulated CD4+ T cells sorted from spleen or lymph node cells, sampled before transplant. Source of these receptors: a human donor who was the organ donor for an intestinal transplant.

The chain recombines TRBV9 with TRBJ1-2; a weak D match, TRBD1 (6 bases). From germline, CDR1 is SGDLS and CDR2 YYNGEE. Between the trimmed V and J ends, which lost 2 bases and 5 bases, there was a span of 16 bases. This CDR3 is 15 amino acids long. The chain's CDR3 is CASSVLDSLLYGYTF. The DNA of the CDR3 is TGTGCCAGCAGCGTTCTGGACAGCTTGTTATATGGCTACACCTTC. Full variable domain (remainder filled in from reference TRBV9 and TRBJ1-2): DSGVTQTPKHLITATGQRVTLRCSPRSGDLSVYWYQQSLDQGLQFLIQYYNGEERAKGNILERFSAQQFPDLHSELNLSSLELGDSALYFCASSVLDSLLYGYTFGSGTRLTVV.

The chain recombines TRBV6-4 with TRBJ1-3; D is unresolved. Germline CDR1 reads MRHNA; CDR2 reads SNTAGT. CDR3 length equals 17 residues. Between the trimmed V and J ends, which lost 4 bases and 6 bases, there was a span of 22 bases. CDR3 sequence reads: CASSVASPRRVENTIYF. CDR3 in DNA: TGTGCCAGCAGTGTGGCATCTCCACGACGGGTTGAAAACACCATATATTTT.

The V and J genes are TRBV19 and TRBJ1-2; 7 nucleotides agree with TRBD1. V lost 7 bases and J lost 1; bases outside the gene matches: 6. The CDR3 runs to 14 residues. CDR1 and CDR2 (germline): LNHDA, SQIVND (reference sequence). CDR3: CASNPTGINYGYTF. For the CDR3, the DNA is TGTGCCAGTAACCCGACAGGGATTAACTATGGCTACACCTTC.

The rearrangement joins TRBV7-2 to TRBJ1-2; maybe TRBD1 (6 bases). The CDR3 sequence is 16 residues long. Germline lookup yields CDR1 SGHTA and CDR2 FQGNSA. V was shortened by 5 bases and J by 6 bases, with 22 bases between the two germline ends. CDR3 sequence reads: CASSGRVVGATDGYTF. In DNA, the CDR3 is TGTGCCAGCAGCGGAAGGGTGGTGGGGGCGACGGATGGCTACACCTTC.

V usage is TRBV7-8 and J usage is TRBJ1-2; 10 nucleotides match TRBD1. CDR1 and CDR2 from the germline V gene are SGHVS and FQNEAQ. Trimming cost V 3 bases and J 2 bases; bases outside gene matches: 0. CDR3 size: 14 residues. CDR3 DNA: TGTGCCAGCAGCTTGGGACAGGGGAACTATGGCTACACCTTC. Translation: CASSLGQGNYGYTF.

The chain combines TRBV2 with TRBJ1-5; D is perhaps TRBD1 (6 bases). The germline V gene encodes CDR1 SNHLY and CDR2 FYNNEI. CDR3 length equals 14 residues. With 3 bases removed from V and 4 bases from J, the gap between germline ends came to 10 bases. CDR3 coding DNA: TGTGCCAGCAGTGAGTGGACAGCTAATCAGCCCCAGCATTTT. It is translated as CASSEWTANQPQHF.

CDR3 protein: CSVNWEGNQPQHF. The CDR3, as DNA: TGCAGCGTTAATTGGGAAGGCAATCAGCCCCAGCATTTT. V is TRBV29-1 and J is TRBJ1-5; D gene ambiguous. V was shortened by 5 bases and J by 2 bases, with 10 bases between the two germline ends. The CDR3 spans 13 residues. Germline assignment: CDR1 SQVTM and CDR2 ANQGSEA.

The chain employs TRBV7-7 and TRBJ2-7; D is ambiguous. Germline V gene sequence: CDR1 SSHAT, CDR2 FNYEAQ (reference sequence). The CDR3 totals 12 residues. V lost 2 bases and J 6 bases, leaving 8 bases between the germline ends. Here the CDR3 DNA reads TGTGCCAGCAGCTTATCCCCATCCGAGCAGTACTTC. Translating gives CASSLSPSEQYF.

The chain joins TRBV13 to TRBJ1-1; 8 positions match TRBD1. J was trimmed by 2 bases and V by 1 base; bases with no gene match: 6. The CDR3 is 16 amino acids. The V gene's germline CDR1 is PRHDT and CDR2 FYEKMQ (reference sequence). CDR3 coding DNA: TGTGCCAGCAGCTTAGCAGCGGACAGGGTTAACACTGAAGCTTTCTTT. It specifies CASSLAADRVNTEAFF. The full variable domain, rest sourced from reference TRBV13 and TRBJ1-1, is AAGVIQSPRHLIKEKRETATLKCYPIPRHDTVYWYQQGPGQDPQFLISFYEKMQSDKGSIPDRFSAQQFSDYHSELNMSSLELGDSALYFCASSLAADRVNTEAFFGQGTRLTVV.

The CDR3 coding sequence is TGTGCCAGCAGCGAGTCGGCGGGAACCTACGAGCAGTACTTC. Its translation: CASSESAGTYEQYF. The rearrangement links TRBV6-1 to TRBJ2-7; weak D call: TRBD2 (6 bases). This CDR3 has 14 residues. V was shortened by 6 bases and J by 2 bases, with 14 bases between the two germline ends. Germline loops: CDR1 MNHNS, CDR2 SASEGT.

This chain joins TRBV11-2 and TRBJ2-7; D gene unclear. Germline CDR1 and CDR2: SGHAT and FQNNGV. The CDR3 totals 15 residues. V was trimmed by 3 bases and J by 3 bases, leaving 15 bases between them. Here the CDR3 DNA reads TGTGCCAGCAGCTTGCCATCACAGATGAGCTACGAGCAGTACTTC. Amino acids: CASSLPSQMSYEQYF.

The V gene is TRBV19, the J gene TRBJ1-2, with 7 bases matching TRBD1. This CDR3 is built from 13 residues. Germline V gene sequence: CDR1 LNHDA, CDR2 SQIVND (reference sequence). V dropped 8 bases and J dropped 8; count of bases not matched to a gene: 11. The CDR3: CASSSRDSGGYTF. DNA of the CDR3: TGTGCCAGTTCAAGCCGGGACAGCGGCGGCTACACCTTC. The full variable domain, completed using reference TRBV19 and TRBJ1-2, is DGGITQSPKYLFRKEGQNVTLSCEQNLNHDAMYWYRQDPGQGLRLIYYSQIVNDFQKGDIAEGYSVSREKKESFPLTVTSAQKNPTAFYLCASSSRDSGGYTFGSGTRLTVV.

CDR3 residues: CASSTAGGRPDTQYF. The CDR3 DNA is TGTGCCAGCAGCACAGCGGGGGGGCGGCCAGATACGCAGTATTTT. J is TRBJ2-3 and V is TRBV5-4, with 10 bases lining up with TRBD2. The J segment lost 4 bases and the V segment lost 4 bases, leaving 6 bases of the junction unmatched. Germline V CDR1 and CDR2: SGHNT, YYREEE (reference sequence). The length of the CDR3 is 15 residues.

This clone has only one observation. V gene TRBV7-9 combines with J gene TRBJ2-7, with D possibly TRBD1 on 6 matching bases. Germline V CDR1 and CDR2: SEHNR, FQNEAQ (reference sequence). Trimming pared 0 bases from V and 4 bases from J, leaving 7 bases between. This CDR3 comprises 13 residues. The CDR3: CASSLADRYEQYF. The CDR3 DNA reads as TGTGCCAGCAGCTTAGCGGACAGATACGAGCAGTACTTC.

This rearrangement joins TRBV28 to TRBJ1-2; possible D gene TRBD1, 5 bases. The CDR3 is 14 amino acids. Trimming removed 2 bases at V and 2 bases at J, with 9 bases between. CDR1 is MDHEN and CDR2 is SYDVKM in the germline V gene. DNA of the CDR3: TGTGCCAGCAGTTTAGGAGGGGCCAACTATGGCTACACCTTC. It translates to CASSLGGANYGYTF.

The V gene is TRBV4-1, the J gene TRBJ1-1; D call uncertain. In germline, CDR1 is MGHRA, CDR2 YSYEKL. V was pared by 1 base and J by 6 bases, with 12 bases between. The CDR3 contains 14 residues. The CDR3 sequence is CASSQVPGQSEAFF. The CDR3 DNA sequence: TGCGCCAGCAGCCAAGTACCAGGCCAATCTGAAGCTTTCTTT.

CDR3 sequence: CASRLGQGGSPLHF. The CDR3 coding sequence is TGTGCCAGCAGGTTAGGCCAGGGAGGATCACCCCTCCACTTT. The chain combines TRBV6-5 with TRBJ1-6; perhaps TRBD1 as D (5 bases). V gave up 6 bases and J gave up 10 bases, with 16 bases separating them. The CDR3 length is 14 residues. Germline values: CDR1 MNHEY, CDR2 SVGAGI.